This passage covers 22 T cell receptor beta chains from one sample sequenced in a study of tumor-infiltrating lymphocytes in primary liver carcinoma. The approximately 20-31 mg bulk tissue piece was not sorted before simultaneous RNA and DNA extraction. From approximately 0.5 ug of total RNA, TCR beta-specific cDNA was reverse-transcribed using a constant-region primer. ARM-PCR was slightly modified, and three nested multiplex PCR rounds with it gave rise to the TCR beta libraries. A C-beta reverse primer and TRBV1-TRBV30 forward primers served in each of the first two PCR rounds, at 9 to 11 cycles apiece. TCRdb analysed the multiplex PCR reads with MiXCR anew, one entry per CDR3 protein. The sample lists some 100,000 distinct CDR3 sequences; under 70% were seen once. Sequenced input: liver tumor tissue from sampling region 2. Stated subset: tumor region T2, inferior pole. Receptors originate from a woman aged 60-75 years with primary liver carcinoma and hepatitis B virus infection.

As concerns this clonotype: One end of the junction does not line up with germline, which may come from a read error. The V call is TRBV11-2, the J call TRBJ2-3, with TRBD2 as a possible D gene (5 bases). The CDR3 totals 13 residues. Germline V gene lookup returns CDR1 SGHAT and CDR2 FQNNGV. The CDR3 sequence is CASSLRRGNTHYF. CDR3 coding DNA: TGTGCCAGCAGCCTGCGTCGAGGGAATACGCACTATTTT.

This clonotype was observed many times. J is TRBJ2-7 and V is TRBV13; TRBD2 agrees at 9 bases. Trimming cost V 4 bases and J 7 bases; bases outside gene matches: 8. Germline V gene data show CDR1 as PRHDT and CDR2 as FYEKMQ (reference sequence). The CDR3 totals 14 residues. DNA for the CDR3: TGTGCCAGCAGCTCCAGCGGGAGGCACGGGGAGCAGTACTTC. Its translation: CASSSSGRHGEQYF. Combining the CDR3 with reference TRBV13 and TRBJ2-7 gives the whole variable domain AAGVIQSPRHLIKEKRETATLKCYPIPRHDTVYWYQQGPGQDPQFLISFYEKMQSDKGSIPDRFSAQQFSDYHSELNMSSLELGDSALYFCASSSSGRHGEQYFGPGTRLTVT.

This clonotype has ten or more counts. V usage is TRBV6-5 and J usage is TRBJ2-4; D is uncertain. From germline, CDR1 is MNHEY and CDR2 SVGAGI. The CDR3 has 15 residues. V gave up 11 bases and J gave up 0 bases, with 17 bases separating them. CDR3 region: CARLPPCLAKNIQYF. In nucleotides, the CDR3 is TGTGCCCGACTCCCACCTTGCCTAGCCAAAAACATTCAGTACTTC.

The chain links TRBV11-2 to TRBJ2-7; 7 positions agree with TRBD2. The ends lost 6 bases at V and 6 bases at J; junction bases unmatched: 17. Germline values: CDR1 SGHAT, CDR2 FQNNGV. The length of the CDR3 is 16 residues. CDR3: CASSYDGGTSGSEQYF. The CDR3 nucleotides read TGTGCCAGCAGTTACGACGGGGGGACCTCGGGAAGCGAGCAGTACTTC.

The count of this clonotype is one. CDR3 DNA sequence: TGTGCCAGCAGTCCTGCTAGCCCTCGTTACACTGTGGAGCTGTTTTTT. Translating gives CASSPASPRYTVELFF. The genes are TRBV12-3 or TRBV12-4 and TRBJ2-2; perhaps TRBD2 as D (5 bases). The CDR3 covers 16 residues. V shed 5 bases and J shed 10 bases, with 23 bases lying between them.

As regards this clonotype: A read error is possible here, since a much larger clone lies one base away. The V call is TRBV5-1, the J call TRBJ2-3; D may be TRBD1 (5 bases). Germline lookup yields CDR1 SGHRS and CDR2 YFSETQ. The CDR3 spans 14 residues. CDR3 loop: CASSLESPRDTHYF. The CDR3 nucleotides are TGCGCCAGCAGCTTGGAATCGCCCAGGGATACGCACTATTTT.

Turning to this clonotype: Being one base from a much bigger clone, this may be a read error. The V call is TRBV7-9, the J call TRBJ2-1; no clear D gene. The CDR3 has 15 residues. Germline assignment: CDR1 SEHNR and CDR2 FQNEAQ (reference sequence). Deletions cut 1 base from V and 4 bases from J, with 11 bases between. The CDR3 DNA sequence: TGTGCCAGCAGCTTAGGCGTTAAGGCGTACAATGAGCAGTTCTTC. This encodes CASSLGVKAYNEQFF.

About this clonotype: The junction differs from germline at one of its ends, possibly a read error. The chain employs TRBV29-1 and TRBJ1-1, with D perhaps matching TRBD1 (5 bases). The CDR3 sequence is 13 residues long. Germline V gene data show CDR1 as SQVTM and CDR2 as ANQGSEA. CDR3 sequence reads: CSRNQGMNTEACF. CDR3 nucleotides: TGCAGCAGGAACCAGGGCATGAACACTGAAGCTTGCTTT. The full variable domain, completed using reference TRBV29-1 and TRBJ1-1, is SAVISQKPSRDICQRGTSLTIQCQVDSQVTMMFWYRQQPGQSLTLIATANQGSEATYESGFVIDKFPISRPNLTFSTLTVSNMSPEDSSIYLCSRNQGMNTEACFGQGTRLTVV.

This clonotype was seen many times. V is TRBV5-1 and J is TRBJ2-2; D is uncertain. V was clipped by 4 bases and J by 0 bases, with 10 bases between them. CDR3 length equals 15 residues. Germline CDR1 SGHRS, CDR2 YFSETQ. CDR3 coding DNA: TGCGCCAGCAGCCCCAAGCTTCCGAACACCGGGGAGCTGTTTTTT. As protein: CASSPKLPNTGELFF.

Notes on this clonotype: With a much larger clone just one base away, this may be a read error. The V gene is TRBV7-9, the J gene TRBJ2-1, with TRBD2 matching 8 bases. The CDR3 runs 14 residues. Germline V lookup: CDR1 SEHNR, CDR2 FQNEAQ (reference sequence). With V trimmed by 7 bases and J by 1 base, 3 bases remained unmatched. The DNA for the CDR3 is TGTGCCAGCAAACTAGCGGAGTCCTACAATGAGCAGTTCTTC. As protein: CASKLAESYNEQFF. Looking up the rest from reference TRBV7-9 and TRBJ2-1 gives the full variable domain: DTGVSQNPRHKITKRGQNVTFRCDPISEHNRLYWYRQTLGQGPEFLTYFQNEAQLEKSRLLSDRFSAERPKGSFSTLEIQRTEQGDSAMYLCASKLAESYNEQFFGPGTRLTVL.

About this clonotype: The junction departs from germline at one end; a sequencing error may be responsible. The chain links TRBV6-1 to TRBJ2-1; D is possibly TRBD2 (5 bases). The CDR3 has 16 amino acids. Per germline, CDR1 MNHNS and CDR2 SASEGT. CDR3 sequence reads: CANSHGLRRDYNKQFF. CDR3 bases: TGTGCCAACAGTCATGGGCTGAGGCGAGACTACAATAAGCAGTTCTTC.

This clonotype was detected only a few times. Possible read error: a much larger clone is one base away. The chain couples TRBV4-1 to TRBJ2-3; the match to TRBD1 covers 7 bases. The germline V gene encodes CDR1 MGHRA and CDR2 YSYEKL. The length of the CDR3 is 15 residues. CDR3 nucleotide sequence: TGCGCCATCAGCCAAGGGGGCTATAGCACAGATACGCAGTATTTT. Its translation is CAISQGGYSTDTQYF.

A remark on this clonotype: This is likely a read error, given that the CDR3 carries no conserved phenylalanine or tryptophan at its end. This chain connects TRBV28 to TRBJ1-1, with TRBD1 matching 7 bases. Trimming took 6 bases from V and 0 from J; bases not matched to a gene: 7. The CDR3 is 15 amino acids. In germline, CDR1 is MDHEN, CDR2 SYDVKM. The chain's CDR3 is CASRKSGGLNTEAFL. The CDR3 DNA is TGTGCCAGCAGAAAGTCAGGGGGTTTGAACACTGAAGCTTTCTTA.

Comment on this clonotype: This could be a read error, since a much larger clone is one nucleotide away. The chain uses TRBV11-2 and TRBJ1-3; 9 bases are shared with TRBD1. CDR1 SGHAT and CDR2 FQNNGV come from the germline V gene. The CDR3 totals 17 residues. J lost 1 base, V lost 2 bases, and 6 bases had no gene match. This CDR3 reads CASSLHLTGGSGNTIYF. In DNA form, the CDR3 reads TGTGCCAGCAGCTTACACTTGACAGGGGGATCTGGAAACACCATATATTTT.

Remarks on this clonotype: One base away lies a much larger clone, so this may be a sequencing read error. The chain combines TRBV28 with TRBJ2-5; D uncertain. Germline CDR1 and CDR2: MDHEN and SYDVKM. This CDR3 comprises 12 residues. The V end lost 7 bases, the J end lost 5 bases, and 11 bases lay between the germline ends. CDR3 protein: CASTARAETQYF. The CDR3 bases are TGTGCCAGCACCGCTAGGGCGGAGACCCAGTACTTC.

Concerning this clonotype itself: One junction end disagrees with the germline gene, perhaps due to a read error. The rearrangement links TRBV11-2 to TRBJ2-7; the D is unclear. The germline V gene has CDR1 SGHAT and CDR2 FQNNGV. The CDR3 has 13 residues. The CDR3 is CVSSLPKAHEQYF. The CDR3 DNA sequence: TGTGTCAGCAGCTTACCAAAAGCCCACGAACAGTACTTC.

About this clonotype itself: It is likely a read error, because the conserved phenylalanine at the end of the CDR3 is missing. The chain is built from TRBV11-2 and TRBJ2-3; 7 bases are a match to TRBD2. The CDR3 is 15 amino acids. The junction had 10 bases not matched to a gene; V was cut back by 5 bases and J by 5 bases. Germline V gene lookup returns CDR1 SGHAT and CDR2 FQNNGV. Written as DNA, the CDR3 is TGTGCCAGCAGCCTCGGACTAGGACGCAAAGATACGCAGTATATT. Translation: CASSLGLGRKDTQYI.

A remark on this clonotype: One base away lies a much larger clone, so this may be a sequencing read error. J is TRBJ2-7 and V is TRBV6-5, with 9 bases fitting TRBD1. CDR3 length: 15 amino acids. Per the germline V gene, CDR1 is MNHEY and CDR2 is SVGAGI. CDR3 in DNA: TGTGACAGCAGCTTACAGGGGACAGGGTGGTACGAGCAGTACTTC. Translation: CDSSLQGTGWYEQYF.

Details on this clonotype: One end of the junction varies from germline; a read error may be responsible. J is TRBJ1-2 and V is TRBV12-3 or TRBV12-4; D is uncertain. The CDR3 has 13 amino acids. The CDR3 spells CVSSFRWEYGYTF. The CDR3 bases are TGTGTCAGCAGTTTTCGGTGGGAGTACGGCTACACCTTC.

Concerning this clonotype: A junction end diverges from the germline sequence, so it may reflect a read error. V usage is TRBV14 and J usage is TRBJ1-2; possible D gene TRBD1, 5 bases. CDR1 and CDR2 (germline): SGHDN, FVKESK. The CDR3 covers 16 residues. CDR3: CAGSQEFGGWNAGYTF. The CDR3 DNA is TGTGCCGGCAGCCAAGAGTTCGGGGGATGGAATGCTGGCTACACCTTC.

This clonotype has a handful of counts. The chain is built from TRBV2 and TRBJ2-1; 14 bases line up with TRBD2. Looked up from germline, CDR1 is SNHLY and CDR2 is FYNNEI. V lost 3 bases and J lost 5; bases outside the gene matches: 6. This CDR3 comprises 17 residues. The CDR3 sequence is CASSDSGLAGGHNEQFF. CDR3 in DNA: TGTGCCAGCAGTGATAGCGGACTAGCGGGAGGCCACAATGAGCAGTTCTTC. The whole variable domain, remainder taken from reference TRBV2 and TRBJ2-1, is EPEVTQTPSHQVTQMGQEVILRCVPISNHLYFYWYRQILGQKVEFLVSFYNNEISEKSEIFDDQFSVERPDGSNFTLKIRSTKLEDSAMYFCASSDSGLAGGHNEQFFGPGTRLTVL.

Details on this clonotype: The germline gene is not matched at one end of the junction; a read error may be the cause. The genes are TRBV11-2 and TRBJ2-7; TRBD1 or TRBD2 may be the D gene (5 bases each). CDR1 is SGHAT and CDR2 is FQNNGV in the germline V gene. The CDR3 extends over 14 amino acids. CDR3 amino acids: CASGRGGPSHEQYF. In DNA, the CDR3 is TGTGCCAGCGGTCGGGGCGGGCCCTCCCACGAGCAGTATTTC.